Described below is a single TCR beta chain sequence and its context. Drawing of peripheral blood yielded approximately 10 milliliters from each donor. The source of the sample is a study of blood T cells in healthy people across ages. A J-beta primer mix and a sample-barcoded 5' primer were used in a second PCR of roughly 7 to 12 cycles. One entry per CDR3 protein, called by TCRdb with MiXCR from the 5' RACE reads. Of around 790,000 distinct CDR3 sequences listed, under 55% were seen once; the top ten hold around 21%. Per the germline V gene, CDR1 is SGHRS and CDR2 is YFSETQ. This CDR3 is built from 18 residues. V lost 0 bases, J lost 3 bases, and 12 bases stayed unmatched.

Material: blood. The clonotype comes from a man between 60 and 75 years old in good health. The rearrangement uses TRBV5-1 and TRBJ1-2, with 9 positions matching TRBD1. The DNA for the CDR3 is TGCGCCAGCAGCTTGGTCGGGACAGGGAATATATGGGACTATGGCTACACCTTC. Translated, it gives CASSLVGTGNIWDYGYTF.